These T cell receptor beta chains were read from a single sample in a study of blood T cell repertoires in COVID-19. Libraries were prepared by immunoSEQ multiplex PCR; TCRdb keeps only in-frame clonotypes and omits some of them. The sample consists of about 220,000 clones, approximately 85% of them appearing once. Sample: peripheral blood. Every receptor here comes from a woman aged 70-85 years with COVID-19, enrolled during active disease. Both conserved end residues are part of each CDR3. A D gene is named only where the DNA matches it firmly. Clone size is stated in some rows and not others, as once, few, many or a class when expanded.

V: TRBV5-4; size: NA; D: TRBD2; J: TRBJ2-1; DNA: TGTGCCAGCAGTCTCGGACTAGCGGGGGTAAGGAGCTCCTACAATGAGCAGTTCTTC; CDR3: CASSLGLAGVRSSYNEQFF
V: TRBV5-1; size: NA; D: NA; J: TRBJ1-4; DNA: TGCGCCAGCAGCACCTCAGGGGACGCTAATGAAAAACTGTTTTTT; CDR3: CASSTSGDANEKLFF
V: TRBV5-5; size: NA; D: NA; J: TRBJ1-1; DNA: TGTGCCAGCAGCTACAGGGAATGGAACACTGAAGCTTTCTTT; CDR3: CASSYREWNTEAFF
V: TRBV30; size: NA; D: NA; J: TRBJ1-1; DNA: TGTGCCTGGAGTGTACAAACTGAAGCTTTCTTT; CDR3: CAWSVQTEAFF
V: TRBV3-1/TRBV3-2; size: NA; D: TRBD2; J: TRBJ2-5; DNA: TGTGCCAGCAGCCAAGACCTAGCGGGGGAAGAGACCCAGTACTTC; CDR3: CASSQDLAGEETQYF
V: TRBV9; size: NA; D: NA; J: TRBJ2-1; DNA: TGTGCCAGCAGCGTTGGGGGGAAACGAGGGTACAATGAGCAGTTCTTC; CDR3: CASSVGGKRGYNEQFF
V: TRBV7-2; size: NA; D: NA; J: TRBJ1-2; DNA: TGTGCCAGCACAACAGGGTTTGGCTACACCTTC; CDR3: CASTTGFGYTF
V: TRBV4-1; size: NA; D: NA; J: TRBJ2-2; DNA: TGCGCCAGCAGCCAAGCCGGGAACACCGGGGAGCTGTTTTTT; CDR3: CASSQAGNTGELFF
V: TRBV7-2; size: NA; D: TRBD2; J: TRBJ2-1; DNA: TGTGCCAGCAGAGACCGGACTAGCTCGGGACTATACAATGAGCAGTTCTTC; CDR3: CASRDRTSSGLYNEQFF
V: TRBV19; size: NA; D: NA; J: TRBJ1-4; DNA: TGTGCCAGTACCTTCGACACCGGGGGAAAACTGTTTTTT; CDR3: CASTFDTGGKLFF
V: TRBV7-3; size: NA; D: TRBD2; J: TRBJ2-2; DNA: TGTGCCAGCAGGCCAGGGACTAGCGGGACCCCCGGGGAGCTGTTTTTT; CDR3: CASRPGTSGTPGELFF
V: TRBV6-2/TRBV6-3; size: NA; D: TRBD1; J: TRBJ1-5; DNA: TGTGCCAGCAGTCCCGGGGGGACAGGGGGTTCCAATCAGCCCCAGCATTTT; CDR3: CASSPGGTGGSNQPQHF
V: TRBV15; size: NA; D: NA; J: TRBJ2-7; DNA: TGTGCCACCAGCAGTATGGTGCCCCCCCGAGGCGAGCAGTACTTC; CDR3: CATSSMVPPRGEQYF
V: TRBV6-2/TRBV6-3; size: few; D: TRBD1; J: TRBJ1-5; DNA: TGTGCCAGCAGCAGAACGACAGGGAGTCTCAATCAGCCCCAGCATTTT; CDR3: CASSRTTGSLNQPQHF
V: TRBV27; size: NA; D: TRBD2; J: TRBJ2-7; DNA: TGTGCCAGCAGTTTAGCGGGGACTAGCGGGAACTCCTACGAGCAGTACTTC; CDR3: CASSLAGTSGNSYEQYF
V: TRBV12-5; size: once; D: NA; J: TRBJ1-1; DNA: TGTGCTAGTGGTTTGACGACGAGACAGAGAGATATCTACACTGAAGCTTTCTTT; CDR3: CASGLTTRQRDIYTEAFF
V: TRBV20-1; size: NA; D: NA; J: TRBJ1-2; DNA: TGCAGTGCTAGGTGGACAGCGGACACCTTC; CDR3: CSARWTADTF
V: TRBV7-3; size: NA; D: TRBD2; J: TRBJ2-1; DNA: TGTGCCAGCAGCCTCCAGCGGGGGGGCCGTAATGAGCAGTTCTTC; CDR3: CASSLQRGGRNEQFF
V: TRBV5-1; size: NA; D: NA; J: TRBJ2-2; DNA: TGCGCCAGCAGCTTGGCACAGGGTCTAGCGAACACCGGGGAGCTGTTTTTT; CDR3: CASSLAQGLANTGELFF
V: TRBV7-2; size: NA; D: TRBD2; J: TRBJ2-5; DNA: TGTGCCAGCAGCTTCCGACTAGCGGGGGAGAGGGGGACCCAGTACTTC; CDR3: CASSFRLAGERGTQYF
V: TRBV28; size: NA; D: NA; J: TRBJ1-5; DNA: TGTGCCAGCAGTTTTCCCGGTTGGGCGGGGCGGCTTCAGCCCCAGCATTTT; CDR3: CASSFPGWAGRLQPQHF
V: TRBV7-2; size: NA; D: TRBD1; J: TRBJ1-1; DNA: TGTGCCAGCAGCCCCGGGGACAGGAGCACTGAAGCTTTCTTT; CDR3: CASSPGDRSTEAFF
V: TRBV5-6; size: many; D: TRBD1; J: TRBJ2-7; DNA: TGTGCCAGCAGCCGGGGACAGACCTCCTACGAGCAGTACTTC; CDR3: CASSRGQTSYEQYF
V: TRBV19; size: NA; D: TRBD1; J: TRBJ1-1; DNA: TGTGCCAGTACCCCGGGACAGGGGTACACTGAAGCTTTCTTT; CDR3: CASTPGQGYTEAFF
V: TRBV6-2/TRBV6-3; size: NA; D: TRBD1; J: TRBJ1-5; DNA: TGTGCCAGCAGCACCGGGACAGGTTATCAGCCCCAGCATTTT; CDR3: CASSTGTGYQPQHF
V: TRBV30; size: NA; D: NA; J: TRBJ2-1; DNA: TGTGCCTGGAGTTCCCAAGAGGTGACTGAGCAGTTCTTC; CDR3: CAWSSQEVTEQFF
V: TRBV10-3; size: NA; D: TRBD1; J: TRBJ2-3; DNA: TGTGCCATCAGTGAGACAGGGGGCTTGGTAGATACGCAGTATTTT; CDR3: CAISETGGLVDTQYF
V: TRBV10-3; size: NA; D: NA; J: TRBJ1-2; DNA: TGTGCCATCAGGGAGGGACTGTTCTATGGCTACACCTTC; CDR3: CAIREGLFYGYTF
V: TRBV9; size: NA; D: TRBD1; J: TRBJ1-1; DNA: TGTGCCAGCCACCGGACAGGGGAGTTAATAGGGAACACTGAAGCTTTCTTT; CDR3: CASHRTGELIGNTEAFF
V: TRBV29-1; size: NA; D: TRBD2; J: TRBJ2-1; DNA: TGCAGCGCCGTGGGACTACCCTACAATGAGCAGTTCTTC; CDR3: CSAVGLPYNEQFF
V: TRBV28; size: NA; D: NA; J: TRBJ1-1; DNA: TGTGCCAGCAGTTTATACTTAAGGGGGTCAAGTATGCCTTTCTTT; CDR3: CASSLYLRGSSMPFF
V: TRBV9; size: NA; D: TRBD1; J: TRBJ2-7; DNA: TGTGCCAGCAGCGTAGTCGACAGGGTGGGAGAGCAGTACTTC; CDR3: CASSVVDRVGEQYF
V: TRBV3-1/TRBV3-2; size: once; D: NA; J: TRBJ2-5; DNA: TGTGCCAGCAGCCAAGAGACGGAAGTCGGGGAGACCCAGTACTTC; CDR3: CASSQETEVGETQYF
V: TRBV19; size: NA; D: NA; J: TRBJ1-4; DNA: TGTGCCAGTAGTAGAATAGGAGGGGTCGACGAAAAACTGTTTTTT; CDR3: CASSRIGGVDEKLFF
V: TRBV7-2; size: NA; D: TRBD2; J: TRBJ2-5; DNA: TGTGCCAGCAGTTTTAGGGCCGGGAGGAGGGGAGAGACCCAGTACTTC; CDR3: CASSFRAGRRGETQYF
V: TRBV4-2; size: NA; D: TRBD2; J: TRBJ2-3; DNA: TGTGCCAGCAGCCAAGAACTAGCGGGGAGCACAGATACGCAGTATTTT; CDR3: CASSQELAGSTDTQYF
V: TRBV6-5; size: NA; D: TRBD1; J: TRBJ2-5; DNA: TGTGCCAGCAGTTACGTACGGGACAGTCAAGAGACCCAGTACTTC; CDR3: CASSYVRDSQETQYF
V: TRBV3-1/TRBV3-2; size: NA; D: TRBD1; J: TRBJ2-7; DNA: TGTGCCAGCAGCCAGATTACGGACAGGAGCTCCTACGAGCAGTACTTC; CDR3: CASSQITDRSSYEQYF
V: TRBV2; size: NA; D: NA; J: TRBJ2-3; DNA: TGTGCCAGCAGCCTCCAGGGGAAGGGGGTTACAGATACGCAGTATTTT; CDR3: CASSLQGKGVTDTQYF
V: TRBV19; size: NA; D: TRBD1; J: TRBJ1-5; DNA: TGTGCCAGTAGTACCTCAGAGGGGGCGGTGATGCGAGGCAATCAGCCCCAGCATTTT; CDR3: CASSTSEGAVMRGNQPQHF
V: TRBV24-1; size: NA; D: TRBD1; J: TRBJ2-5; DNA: TGTGCCACCAGTGAGGCGGACAGGGGGGAGGAGACCCAGTACTTC; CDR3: CATSEADRGEETQYF
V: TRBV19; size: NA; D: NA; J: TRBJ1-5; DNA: TGTGCCAGTAGTATATCAGGGAACGACGGTCAGCCCCAGCATTTT; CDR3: CASSISGNDGQPQHF
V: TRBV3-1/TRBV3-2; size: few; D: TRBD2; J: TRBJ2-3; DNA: TGTGCCAGCAGCCGCCGGACTAGCGGGACTAGCACAGATACGCAGTATTTT; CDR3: CASSRRTSGTSTDTQYF
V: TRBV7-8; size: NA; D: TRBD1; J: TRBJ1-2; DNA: TGTGCCAGCAGCCCGGACAGGCTTAAGATGGGTGGCTACACCTTC; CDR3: CASSPDRLKMGGYTF
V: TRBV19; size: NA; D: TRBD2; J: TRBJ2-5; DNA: TGTGCCAGTAGTAAGTTACTAGCGGGGGGCCAAGAGACCCAGTACTTC; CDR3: CASSKLLAGGQETQYF
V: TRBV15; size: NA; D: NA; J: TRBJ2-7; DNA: TGTGCCACCAGCAGAGATAGCGGCCCCTACGAGCAGTACTTC; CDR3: CATSRDSGPYEQYF
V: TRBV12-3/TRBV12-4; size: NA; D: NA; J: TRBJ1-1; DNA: TGTGCCAGCAGTTTATCAGGGGCCACCGGGGCTTTCTTT; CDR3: CASSLSGATGAFF
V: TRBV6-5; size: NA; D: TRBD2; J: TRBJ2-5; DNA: TGTGCCAGCAATAGCGGGGGGGCGAGGGAGACCCAGTACTTC; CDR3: CASNSGGARETQYF
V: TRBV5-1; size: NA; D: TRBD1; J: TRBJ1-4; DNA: TGCGCCAGCAGCTTGGCCTCTCAGGGGGCCGAAAAACTGTTTTTT; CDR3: CASSLASQGAEKLFF
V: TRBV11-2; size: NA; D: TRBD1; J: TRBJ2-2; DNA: TGTGCCAGCAGCCACAAGGGGGCAGGGAAAATAACCGGGGAGCTGTTTTTT; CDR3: CASSHKGAGKITGELFF
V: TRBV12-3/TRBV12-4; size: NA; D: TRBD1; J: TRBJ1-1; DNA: TGTGCCAGCAGCCAAGACAGGGGGACTGAAGCTTTCTTT; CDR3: CASSQDRGTEAFF
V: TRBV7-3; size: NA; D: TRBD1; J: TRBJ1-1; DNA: TGTGCCAGCAGCTTACGGCAGGGGGCTATTCACACTGAAGCTTTCTTT; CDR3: CASSLRQGAIHTEAFF
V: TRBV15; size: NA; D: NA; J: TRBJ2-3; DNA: TGTGCCACCAGCAGGGACAGTCCACCGAGGGATACGCAGTATTTT; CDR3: CATSRDSPPRDTQYF
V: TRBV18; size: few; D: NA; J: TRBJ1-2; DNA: TGTGCCAGCTCACCAACAGGGTTGGGTGGCTACACCTTC; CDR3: CASSPTGLGGYTF
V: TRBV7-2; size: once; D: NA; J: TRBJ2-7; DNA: TGTGCCAGCAGCCCCGCGCGAGAGCAGTACTTC; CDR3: CASSPAREQYF
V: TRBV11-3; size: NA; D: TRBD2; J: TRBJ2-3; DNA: TGTGCCAGCAGCTTAGGCGTGCGGGGGAGCACAGATACGCAGTATTTT; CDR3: CASSLGVRGSTDTQYF
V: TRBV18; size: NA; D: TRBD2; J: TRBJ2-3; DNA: TGTGCCAGCTTTGTAGCGGGGGGCCCCGGAGATACGCAGTATTTT; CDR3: CASFVAGGPGDTQYF